This T cell receptor beta chain was captured by sequencing in a study of response to subunit inactivated influenza vaccine. TCRdb re-called the RT-PCR reads with MiXCR, one entry per CDR3 protein. This table has under 800,000 distinct CDR3 sequences, about 15% appearing once. The CDR3 has 14 amino acids. V gene TRBV21-1 combines with J gene TRBJ2-7. TRBV21-1 is deemed a pseudogene. The sample in question was PBMCs from blood, obtained 14 to 15 days before vaccination. The clonotype originates from a man aged 45 to 65 who received an inactivated influenza vaccine. The CDR3 bases are TGTGCCAGCAGCGAAAGCCGGAGCTCCTACGAGCAGTACTTC. This translates into CASSESRSSYEQYF.